What follows is one T cell receptor beta chain and its context. The antigen remains unidentified. These data are taken from a study of cytomegalovirus exposure and HLA in healthy donors. Study outcomes and limitations: A missense DCLRE1C variant was associated with V- and J-gene trimming of TCR beta chains in a later analysis, and an independent cohort replicated the association. It was only CMV serostatus that was available as immune exposure information. Presence/absence results assume similar sequencing depth per donor, which may not hold. On later analysis, the bulk of CMV-associated TCR beta chains appeared to be HLA-restricted.

The PCR had 60 Vbeta and 13 Jbeta primers. The data were produced by immunoSEQ multiplex PCR, yet TCRdb's version contains in-frame clones alone and is incomplete. The table records 55,000 to 65,000 clones, approximately 80% of them present only once. The sequence was collected from a male donor in good health and CMV-seronegative. The sample taken for sequencing was PBMCs.

The CDR3 loop reads CASSQDSAGAYNEQFF. DNA of the CDR3: TGCGCCAGCAGCCAAGATTCGGCAGGGGCATACAATGAGCAGTTCTTC. The V gene is TRBV4-3, the J gene TRBJ2-1, with a weak D call TRBD1 (6 bases). The CDR3 length is 16 residues. The germline V gene has CDR1 LGHNA and CDR2 YSLEER. V lost 0 bases, J lost 4 bases, and 13 bases lay in between.